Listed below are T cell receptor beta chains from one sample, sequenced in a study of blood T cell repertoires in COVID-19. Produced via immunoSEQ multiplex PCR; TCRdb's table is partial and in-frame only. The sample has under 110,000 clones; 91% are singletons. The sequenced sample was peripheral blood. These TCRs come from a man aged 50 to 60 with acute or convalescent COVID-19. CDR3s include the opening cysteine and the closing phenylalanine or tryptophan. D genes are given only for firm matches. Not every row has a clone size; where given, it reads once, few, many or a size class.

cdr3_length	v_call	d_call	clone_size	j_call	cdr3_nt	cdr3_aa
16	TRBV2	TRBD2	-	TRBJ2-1	TGTGCCAGCACGGAGCGGGGGGGCCTCGTTGAAAATGAGCAGTTCTTC	CASTERGGLVENEQFF
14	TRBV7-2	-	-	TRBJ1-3	TGTGCCAGCAGCTCCCAAGCGGGTGGAAACACCATATATTTT	CASSSQAGGNTIYF
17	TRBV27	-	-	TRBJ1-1	TGTGCCAGCAGTTTGAGGGTTACAGCCTCCTTGAACACTGAAGCTTTCTTT	CASSLRVTASLNTEAFF
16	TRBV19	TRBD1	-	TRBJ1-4	TGTGCCAGTAGAAGTCCCGGGACAGGGAGCTCTGAAAAACTGTTTTTT	CASRSPGTGSSEKLFF
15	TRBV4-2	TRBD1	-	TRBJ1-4	TGTGCCAGCAGCCCTTGGGACAGGGGCACTGAAAAACTGTTTTTT	CASSPWDRGTEKLFF
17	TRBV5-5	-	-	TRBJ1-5	TGTGCCAGCGGGATAATCGGGACCGCGGGGGTCAATCAGCCCCAGCATTTT	CASGIIGTAGVNQPQHF
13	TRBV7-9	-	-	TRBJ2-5	TGTGCCAGCAGCTCGGGATCTCATGAGACCCAGTACTTC	CASSSGSHETQYF
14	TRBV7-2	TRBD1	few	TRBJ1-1	TGTGCCAGCAGCACGGGACAGGGTGGCACTGAAGCTTTCTTT	CASSTGQGGTEAFF
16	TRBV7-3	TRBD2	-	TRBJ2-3	TGTGCCAGCAGCCTCGGGGGGGCCGGTGGCACAGATACGCAGTATTTT	CASSLGGAGGTDTQYF
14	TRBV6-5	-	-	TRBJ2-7	TGTGCCAGCAGCCGACCCAGCGGGTCCTACGAGCAGTACTTC	CASSRPSGSYEQYF
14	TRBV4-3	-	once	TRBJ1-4	TGCGCCAGCAGCCAAGCCGGAACTAATGAAAAACTGTTTTTT	CASSQAGTNEKLFF
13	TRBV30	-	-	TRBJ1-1	TGTGCCTGGAGTGTGACACAGAACACTGAAGCTTTCTTT	CAWSVTQNTEAFF
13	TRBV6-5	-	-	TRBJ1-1	TGTGCCAGCAGTTACGCAGGATTAACTGAAGCTTTCTTT	CASSYAGLTEAFF
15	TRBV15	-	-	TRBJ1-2	TGTGCCACCAGCAGAGGTGCCGGGGAGGTTGGTGGCTACACCTTC	CATSRGAGEVGGYTF
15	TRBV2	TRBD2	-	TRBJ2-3	TGTGCCAGCAGTGATCAAGCGGGGACCACAGATACGCAGTATTTT	CASSDQAGTTDTQYF
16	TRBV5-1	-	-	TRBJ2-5	TGCGCCAGCCTCAAGAACCCTGACCTAAAGGGGGAGACCCAGTACTTC	CASLKNPDLKGETQYF
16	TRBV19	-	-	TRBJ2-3	TGTGCCAGTAATCCCTCTCGAGGATTTAGCACAGATACGCAGTATTTT	CASNPSRGFSTDTQYF
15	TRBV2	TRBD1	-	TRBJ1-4	TGTGCCAGCAGTCCCGTGGGACAGGGGAATGAAAAACTGTTTTTT	CASSPVGQGNEKLFF
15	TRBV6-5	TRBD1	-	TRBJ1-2	TGTGCCAGCAGTACTCCGGGACAGGGGAAAAATGGCTACACCTTC	CASSTPGQGKNGYTF
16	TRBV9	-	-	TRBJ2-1	TGTGCCAGCAGCCCACCCACAGGGCCCTCCTACAATGAGCAGTTCTTC	CASSPPTGPSYNEQFF
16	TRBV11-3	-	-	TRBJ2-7	TGTGCCAGCAGCCGTCAGGTGGGCCTATCGGCCTACGAGCAGTACTTC	CASSRQVGLSAYEQYF
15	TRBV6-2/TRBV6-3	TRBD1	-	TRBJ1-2	TGTGCCAGCAGTAATGCTGTGACAGGGGTTTATGGCTACACCTTC	CASSNAVTGVYGYTF
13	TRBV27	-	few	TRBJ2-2	TGTGCCAGCAGTCCCAGGGGATCCGGGGAGCTGTTTTTT	CASSPRGSGELFF
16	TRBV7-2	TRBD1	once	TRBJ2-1	TGTGCCAGCAGCTTAGTAGGGACAGGGAGGAACAATGAGCAGTTCTTC	CASSLVGTGRNNEQFF
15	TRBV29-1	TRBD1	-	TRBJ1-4	TGCAGCGTTGCAGGGACAGACGCAACTAATGAAAAACTGTTTTTT	CSVAGTDATNEKLFF
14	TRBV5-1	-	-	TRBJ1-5	TGCGCCAGCAGCTTGGACAGGGCCAATCAGCCCCAGCATTTT	CASSLDRANQPQHF
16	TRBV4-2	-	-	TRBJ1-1	TGTGCCAGCAGCCAAGATCTACAGAACATGAACACTGAAGCTTTCTTT	CASSQDLQNMNTEAFF
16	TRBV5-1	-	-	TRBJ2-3	TGCGCCAGCAGCGGGGCCTGGGGTACAGATACAGATACGCAGTATTTT	CASSGAWGTDTDTQYF
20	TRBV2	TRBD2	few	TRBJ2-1	TGTGCCAGCAGGCCGAGAATGGGGACTAGCGGGGGAACCTCCTACAATGAGCAGTTCTTC	CASRPRMGTSGGTSYNEQFF
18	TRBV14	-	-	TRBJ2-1	TGTGCCAGCAGCCAAGGTTTCTGGGGGCCTTCCTCCTACAATGAGCAGTTCTTC	CASSQGFWGPSSYNEQFF
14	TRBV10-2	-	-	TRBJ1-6	TGCGCCAGCAGTGAGTCTGGACTCAATTCACCCCTCCACTTT	CASSESGLNSPLHF
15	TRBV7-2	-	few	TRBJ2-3	TGTGCCAGCAGCTTAAGAGGGAGAAACACAGATACGCAGTATTTT	CASSLRGRNTDTQYF
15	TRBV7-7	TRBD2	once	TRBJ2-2	TGTGCCAGCAGCTCCCGACTAGCGGGGTCGGGGGAGCTGTTTTTT	CASSSRLAGSGELFF
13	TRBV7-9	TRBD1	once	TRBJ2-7	TGTGCCAGCAGCTGGGACAGGTCCTACGAGCAGTACTTC	CASSWDRSYEQYF
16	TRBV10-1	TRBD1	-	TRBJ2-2	TGCGCCAGCAGAGATTCCGGGACAGCGAACACCGGGGAGCTGTTTTTT	CASRDSGTANTGELFF